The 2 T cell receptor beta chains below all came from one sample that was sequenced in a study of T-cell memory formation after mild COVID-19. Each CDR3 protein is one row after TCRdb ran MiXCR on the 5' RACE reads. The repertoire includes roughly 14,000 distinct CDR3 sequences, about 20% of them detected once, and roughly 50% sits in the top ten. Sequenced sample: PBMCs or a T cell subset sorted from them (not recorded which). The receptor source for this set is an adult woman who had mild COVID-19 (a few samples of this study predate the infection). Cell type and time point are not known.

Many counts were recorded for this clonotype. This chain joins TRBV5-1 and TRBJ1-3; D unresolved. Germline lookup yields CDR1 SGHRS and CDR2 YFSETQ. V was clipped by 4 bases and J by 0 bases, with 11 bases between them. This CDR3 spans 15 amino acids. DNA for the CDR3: TGCGCCAGCAGCCTCTTTCCGGGCTCTGGAAACACCATATATTTT. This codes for CASSLFPGSGNTIYF.

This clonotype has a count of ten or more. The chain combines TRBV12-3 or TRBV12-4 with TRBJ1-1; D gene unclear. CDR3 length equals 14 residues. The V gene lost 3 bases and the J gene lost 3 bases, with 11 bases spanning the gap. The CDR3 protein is CASSLVGGYTEAFF. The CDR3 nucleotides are TGTGCCAGCAGTTTGGTGGGCGGGTACACTGAAGCTTTCTTT.